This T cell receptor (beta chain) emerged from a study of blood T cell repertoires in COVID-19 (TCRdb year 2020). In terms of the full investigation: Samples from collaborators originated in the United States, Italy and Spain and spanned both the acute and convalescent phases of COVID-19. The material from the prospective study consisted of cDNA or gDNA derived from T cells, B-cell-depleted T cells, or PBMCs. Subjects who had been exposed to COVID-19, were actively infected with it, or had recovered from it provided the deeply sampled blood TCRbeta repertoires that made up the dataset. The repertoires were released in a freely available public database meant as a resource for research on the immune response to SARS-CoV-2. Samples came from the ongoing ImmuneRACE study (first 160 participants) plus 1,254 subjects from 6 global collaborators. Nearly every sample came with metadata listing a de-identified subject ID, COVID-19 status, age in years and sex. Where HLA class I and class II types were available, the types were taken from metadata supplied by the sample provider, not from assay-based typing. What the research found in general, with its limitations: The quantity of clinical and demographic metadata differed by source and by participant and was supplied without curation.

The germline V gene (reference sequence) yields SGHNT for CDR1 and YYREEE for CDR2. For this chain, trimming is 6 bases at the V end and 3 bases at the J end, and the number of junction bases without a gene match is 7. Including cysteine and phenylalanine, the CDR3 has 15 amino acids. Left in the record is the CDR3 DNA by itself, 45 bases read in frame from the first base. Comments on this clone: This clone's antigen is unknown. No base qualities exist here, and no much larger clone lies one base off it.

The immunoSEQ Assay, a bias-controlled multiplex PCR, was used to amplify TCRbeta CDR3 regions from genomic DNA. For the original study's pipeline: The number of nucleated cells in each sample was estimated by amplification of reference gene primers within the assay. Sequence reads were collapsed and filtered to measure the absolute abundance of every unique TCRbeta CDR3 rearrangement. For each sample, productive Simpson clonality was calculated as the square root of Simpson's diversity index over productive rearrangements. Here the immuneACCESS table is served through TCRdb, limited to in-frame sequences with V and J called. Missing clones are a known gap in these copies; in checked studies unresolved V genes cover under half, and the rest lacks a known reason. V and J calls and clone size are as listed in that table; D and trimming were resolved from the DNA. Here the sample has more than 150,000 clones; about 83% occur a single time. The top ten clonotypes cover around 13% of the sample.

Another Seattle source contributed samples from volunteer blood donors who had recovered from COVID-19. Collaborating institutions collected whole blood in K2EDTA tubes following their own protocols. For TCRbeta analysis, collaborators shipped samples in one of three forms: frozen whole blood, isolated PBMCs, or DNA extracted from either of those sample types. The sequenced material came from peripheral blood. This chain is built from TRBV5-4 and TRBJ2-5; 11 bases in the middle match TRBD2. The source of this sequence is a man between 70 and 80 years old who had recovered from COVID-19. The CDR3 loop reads CASTFSGRAKETQYF. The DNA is TGTGCCAGCACCTTTAGCGGGAGGGCCAAAGAGACCCAGTACTTC.